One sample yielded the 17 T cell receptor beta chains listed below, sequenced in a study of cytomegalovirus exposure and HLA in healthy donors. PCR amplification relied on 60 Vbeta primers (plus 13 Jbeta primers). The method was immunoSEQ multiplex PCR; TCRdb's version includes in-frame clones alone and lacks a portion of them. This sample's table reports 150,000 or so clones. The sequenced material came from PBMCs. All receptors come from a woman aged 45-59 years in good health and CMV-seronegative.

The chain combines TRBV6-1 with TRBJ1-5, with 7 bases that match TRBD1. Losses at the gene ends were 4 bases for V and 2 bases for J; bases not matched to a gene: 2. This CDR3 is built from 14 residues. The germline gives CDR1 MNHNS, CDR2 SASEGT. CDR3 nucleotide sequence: TGTGCCAGCAGTGGACAGGGCCGCAATCAGCCCCAGCATTTT. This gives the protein CASSGQGRNQPQHF.

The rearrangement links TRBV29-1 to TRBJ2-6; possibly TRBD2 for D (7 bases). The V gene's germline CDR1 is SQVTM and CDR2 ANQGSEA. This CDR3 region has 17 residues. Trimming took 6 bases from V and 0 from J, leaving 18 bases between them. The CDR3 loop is CSVYRVGEGSGANVLTF. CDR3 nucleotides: TGCAGCGTCTACAGGGTAGGGGAGGGCTCTGGGGCCAACGTCCTGACTTTC. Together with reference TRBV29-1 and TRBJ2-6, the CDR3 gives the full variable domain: SAVISQKPSRDICQRGTSLTIQCQVDSQVTMMFWYRQQPGQSLTLIATANQGSEATYESGFVIDKFPISRPNLTFSTLTVSNMSPEDSSIYLCSVYRVGEGSGANVLTFGAGSRLTVL.

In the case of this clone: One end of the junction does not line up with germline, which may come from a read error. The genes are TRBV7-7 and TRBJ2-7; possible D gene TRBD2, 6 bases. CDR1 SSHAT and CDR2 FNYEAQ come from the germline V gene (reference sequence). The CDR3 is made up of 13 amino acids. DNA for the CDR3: TGTGCTAGCAGCTTAGGGGACTTCTACGAGCAGTACTTC. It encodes CASSLGDFYEQYF. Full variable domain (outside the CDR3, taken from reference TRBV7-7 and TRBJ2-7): GAGVSQSPRYKVTKRGQDVTLRCDPISSHATLYWYQQALGQGPEFLTYFNYEAQPDKSGLPSDRFSAERPEGSISTLTIQRTEQRDSAMYRCASSLGDFYEQYFGPGTRLTVT.

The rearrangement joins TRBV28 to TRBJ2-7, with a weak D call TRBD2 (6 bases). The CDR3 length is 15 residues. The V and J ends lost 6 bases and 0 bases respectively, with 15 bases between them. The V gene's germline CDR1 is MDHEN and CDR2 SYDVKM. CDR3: CASSAGPRSSYEQYF. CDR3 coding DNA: TGTGCCAGCAGCGCGGGACCGAGGAGCTCCTACGAGCAGTACTTC. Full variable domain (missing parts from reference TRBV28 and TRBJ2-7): DVKVTQSSRYLVKRTGEKVFLECVQDMDHENMFWYRQDPGLGLRLIYFSYDVKMKEKGDIPEGYSVSREKKERFSLILESASTNQTSMYLCASSAGPRSSYEQYFGPGTRLTVT.

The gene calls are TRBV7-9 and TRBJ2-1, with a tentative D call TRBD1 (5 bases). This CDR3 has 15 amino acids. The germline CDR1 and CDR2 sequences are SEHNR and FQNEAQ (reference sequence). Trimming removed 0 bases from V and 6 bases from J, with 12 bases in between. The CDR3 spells CASSLAGVDLNEQFF. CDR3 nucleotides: TGTGCCAGCAGCTTAGCAGGGGTCGACCTCAATGAGCAGTTCTTC.

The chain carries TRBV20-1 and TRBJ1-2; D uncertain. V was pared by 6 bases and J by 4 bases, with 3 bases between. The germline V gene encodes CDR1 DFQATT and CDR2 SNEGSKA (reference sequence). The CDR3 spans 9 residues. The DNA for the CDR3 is TGCAGTGCCCTCTATGGCTACACCTTC. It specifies CSALYGYTF.

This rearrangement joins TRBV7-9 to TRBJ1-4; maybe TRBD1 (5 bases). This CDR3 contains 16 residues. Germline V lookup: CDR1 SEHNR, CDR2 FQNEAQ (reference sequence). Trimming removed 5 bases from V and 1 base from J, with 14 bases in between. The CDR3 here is CASSPLGRGTNEKLFF. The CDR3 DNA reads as TGTGCCAGCAGCCCCCTGGGGAGGGGAACTAATGAAAAACTGTTTTTT. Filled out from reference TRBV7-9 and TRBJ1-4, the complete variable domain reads DTGVSQNPRHKITKRGQNVTFRCDPISEHNRLYWYRQTLGQGPEFLTYFQNEAQLEKSRLLSDRFSAERPKGSFSTLEIQRTEQGDSAMYLCASSPLGRGTNEKLFFGSGTQLSVL.

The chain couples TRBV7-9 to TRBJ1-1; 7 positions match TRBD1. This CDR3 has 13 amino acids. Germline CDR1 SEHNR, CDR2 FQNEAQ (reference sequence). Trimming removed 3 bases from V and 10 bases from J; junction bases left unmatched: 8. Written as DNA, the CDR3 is TGTGCCAGCAGCTTCGAATTGACAGGGAGAGCTTTCTTT. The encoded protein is CASSFELTGRAFF.

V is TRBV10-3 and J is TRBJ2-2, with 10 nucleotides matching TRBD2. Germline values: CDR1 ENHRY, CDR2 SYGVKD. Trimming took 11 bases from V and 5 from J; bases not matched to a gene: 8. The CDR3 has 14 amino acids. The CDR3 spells CASSGGVRTGELFF. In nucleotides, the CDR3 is TGTGCCTCAAGCGGGGGGGTCCGAACCGGGGAGCTGTTTTTT.

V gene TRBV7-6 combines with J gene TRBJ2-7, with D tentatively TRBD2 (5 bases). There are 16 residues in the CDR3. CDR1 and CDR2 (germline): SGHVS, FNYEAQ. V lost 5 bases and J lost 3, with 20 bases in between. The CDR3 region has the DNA TGTGCCAGCAGCAACACGATTTCCGGGATCAGCTACGAGCAGTACTTC. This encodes CASSNTISGISYEQYF.

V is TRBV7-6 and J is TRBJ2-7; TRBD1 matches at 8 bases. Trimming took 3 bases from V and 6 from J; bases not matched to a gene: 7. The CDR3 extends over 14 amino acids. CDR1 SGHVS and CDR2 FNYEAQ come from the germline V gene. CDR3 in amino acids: CASSFGQGRGEQYF. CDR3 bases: TGTGCCAGCAGCTTCGGACAGGGCCGGGGCGAGCAGTACTTC. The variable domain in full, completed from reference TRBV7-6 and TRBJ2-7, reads GAGVSQSPRYKVTKRGQDVALRCDPISGHVSLYWYRQALGQGPEFLTYFNYEAQQDKSGLPNDRFSAERPEGSISTLTIQRTEQRDSAMYRCASSFGQGRGEQYFGPGTRLTVT.

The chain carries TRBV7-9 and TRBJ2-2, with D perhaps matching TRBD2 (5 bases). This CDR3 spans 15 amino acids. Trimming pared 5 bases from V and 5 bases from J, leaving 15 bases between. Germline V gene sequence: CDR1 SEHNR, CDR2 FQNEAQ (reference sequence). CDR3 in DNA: TGTGCCAGCAGCCCTCACCCGCGGGTGACCGGGGAGCTGTTTTTT. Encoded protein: CASSPHPRVTGELFF.

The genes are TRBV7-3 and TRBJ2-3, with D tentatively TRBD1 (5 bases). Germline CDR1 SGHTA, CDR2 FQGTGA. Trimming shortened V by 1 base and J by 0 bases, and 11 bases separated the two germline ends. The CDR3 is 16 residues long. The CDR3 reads CASSLRGGASTDTQYF. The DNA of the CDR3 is TGTGCCAGCAGCTTAAGGGGTGGGGCAAGCACAGATACGCAGTATTTT.

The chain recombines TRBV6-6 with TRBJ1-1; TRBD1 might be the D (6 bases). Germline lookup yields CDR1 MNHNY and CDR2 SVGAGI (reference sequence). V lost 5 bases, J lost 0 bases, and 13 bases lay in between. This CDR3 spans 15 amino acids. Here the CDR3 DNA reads TGTGCCAGCAGTGACCCGGGACAACTGAACACTGAAGCTTTCTTT. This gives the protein CASSDPGQLNTEAFF.

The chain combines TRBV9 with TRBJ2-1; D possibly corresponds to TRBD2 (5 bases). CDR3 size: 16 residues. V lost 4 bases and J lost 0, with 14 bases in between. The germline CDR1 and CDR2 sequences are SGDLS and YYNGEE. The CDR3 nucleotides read TGTGCCAGCAGCCCGCCCAGCGGCAGCTCCTACAATGAGCAGTTCTTC. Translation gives CASSPPSGSSYNEQFF. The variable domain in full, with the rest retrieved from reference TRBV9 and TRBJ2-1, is DSGVTQTPKHLITATGQRVTLRCSPRSGDLSVYWYQQSLDQGLQFLIQYYNGEERAKGNILERFSAQQFPDLHSELNLSSLELGDSALYFCASSPPSGSSYNEQFFGPGTRLTVL.

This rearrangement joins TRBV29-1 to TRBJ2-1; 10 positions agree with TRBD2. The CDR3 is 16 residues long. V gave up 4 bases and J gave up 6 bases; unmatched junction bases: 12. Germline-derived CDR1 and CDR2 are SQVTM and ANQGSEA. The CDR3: CSVGSALAGVGNEQFF. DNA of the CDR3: TGCAGCGTTGGGTCTGCGCTAGCGGGAGTGGGCAATGAGCAGTTCTTC.

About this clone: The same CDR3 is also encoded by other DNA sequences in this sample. The CDR3 loop reads CASSDRGQGNQPQHF. The CDR3 DNA is TGTGCCAGCAGCGACAGGGGGCAGGGCAATCAGCCCCAGCATTTT. The chain is built from TRBV6-1 and TRBJ1-5; 10 bases are a match to TRBD1. Germline V CDR1 and CDR2: MNHNS, SASEGT. Trimming took 6 bases from V and 2 from J; bases not matched to a gene: 4. There are 15 residues in the CDR3.